This record covers a single T cell receptor (beta chain). Its antigen is undetermined. These data come from a study of cytomegalovirus exposure and HLA in healthy donors. Each donor was healthy, and each was a bone marrow donor. Germline CDR1 and CDR2: SGHNT and YYREEE (reference sequence). The CDR3 contains 13 residues. Trimming took off 4 bases at V and 9 bases at J, with 14 bases between the two ends. Study results and caveats: The availability of immune exposure information extended only to CMV serostatus.

Primers for the PCR totalled 60 Vbeta and 13 Jbeta. The data were produced by immunoSEQ multiplex PCR, yet TCRdb's version contains in-frame clones alone and is incomplete. The data contain about 150,000 clones, 65% to 85% of them singletons. V and J are TRBV5-4 and TRBJ2-1, with a weak D call TRBD2 (6 bases). The origin of this receptor is a woman aged 40 to 50 in good health and CMV-seropositive. Material for sequencing was PBMCs. In DNA form, the CDR3 reads TGTGCCAGCAGCCCTGGGACCGGGGGTGAGCAGTTCTTC. Amino acids: CASSPGTGGEQFF.